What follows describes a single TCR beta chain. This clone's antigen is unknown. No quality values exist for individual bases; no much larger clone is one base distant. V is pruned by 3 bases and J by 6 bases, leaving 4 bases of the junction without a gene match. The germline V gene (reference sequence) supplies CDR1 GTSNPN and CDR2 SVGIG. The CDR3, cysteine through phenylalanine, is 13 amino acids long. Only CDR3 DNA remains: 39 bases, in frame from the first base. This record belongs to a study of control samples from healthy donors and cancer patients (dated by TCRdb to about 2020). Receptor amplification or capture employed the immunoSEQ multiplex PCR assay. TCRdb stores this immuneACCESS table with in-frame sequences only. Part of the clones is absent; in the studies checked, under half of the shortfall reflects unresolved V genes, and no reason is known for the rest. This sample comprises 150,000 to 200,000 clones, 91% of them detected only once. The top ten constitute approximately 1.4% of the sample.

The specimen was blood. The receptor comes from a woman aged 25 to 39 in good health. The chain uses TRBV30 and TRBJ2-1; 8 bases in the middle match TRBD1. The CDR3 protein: CAWRQGGGNEQFF. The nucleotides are TGTGCCTGGAGACAGGGGGGTGGCAATGAGCAGTTCTTC.